These 4 T cell receptor beta chains were all obtained from the same sample, sequenced in a study of shared clonotypes between healthy human individuals. Measured with immunoSEQ multiplex PCR; TCRdb has only the in-frame clones, and not every one. The sample carries millions of clones, about 92% recorded once. The sample was naive CD4+ T cells from PBMCs. Subset given: CD45RA+ positively selected. The receptors originated from a man aged 18 to 29 in good health. Some clones in this sample may be carry-over from other donors' samples.

This CDR3 reads CATSTQGDYGYTF. The CDR3 DNA reads as TGTGCCACCAGCACCCAGGGGGACTATGGCTACACCTTC. This chain links TRBV15 with TRBJ1-2; 7 bases match TRBD1. Trimming cost V 4 bases and J 3 bases; bases outside gene matches: 2. The CDR3 is made up of 13 amino acids. Germline-derived CDR1 and CDR2 are LNHNV and YYDKDF (reference sequence).

V gene TRBV27 combines with J gene TRBJ2-2; D not resolved. The germline V gene has CDR1 MNHEY and CDR2 SMNVEV (reference sequence). The CDR3 is made up of 14 amino acids. V gave up 8 bases and J gave up 6 bases, with 16 bases separating them. CDR3 residues: CASGLLTKPGELFF. CDR3 DNA sequence: TGTGCCAGCGGCTTACTAACGAAGCCCGGGGAGCTGTTTTTT.

DNA for the CDR3: TGTGCCAGCAGTTTAGGGACAGGGGGTAGCCCCCTCTACGAGCAGTACTTC. Translating it yields CASSLGTGGSPLYEQYF. The chain combines TRBV28 with TRBJ2-7, with 11 bases aligning to TRBD1. V shed 2 bases, J shed 3 bases, and the junction held 9 bases outside the gene matches. The V gene's germline CDR1 is MDHEN and CDR2 SYDVKM. The CDR3 consists of 17 residues. Full variable domain (rest looked up from reference TRBV28 and TRBJ2-7): DVKVTQSSRYLVKRTGEKVFLECVQDMDHENMFWYRQDPGLGLRLIYFSYDVKMKEKGDIPEGYSVSREKKERFSLILESASTNQTSMYLCASSLGTGGSPLYEQYFGPGTRLTVT.

The chain links TRBV10-3 to TRBJ2-2; 14 nucleotides match TRBD2. Unmatched junction bases numbered 6, after V lost 2 bases and J lost 7 bases. The CDR3 length is 17 residues. Germline V lookup: CDR1 ENHRY, CDR2 SYGVKD. The CDR3 DNA is TGTGCCATCAGTGAGCCGGGACTAGCGGGAGTAGGCGGGGAGCTGTTTTTT. It is translated as CAISEPGLAGVGGELFF.